The 17 T cell receptor beta chains below were found in one sample sequenced in a study of blood T cell repertoires in COVID-19 (dated by TCRdb to the early 2020s). To prepare the library, the immunoSEQ multiplex PCR assay was applied. Not all clones reach the TCRdb copy of this immuneACCESS table, which keeps in-frame sequences only. Checked studies attribute under half of the gap to unresolved V genes and leave the rest unexplained. This sample lists about 69,000 clones; approximately 83% were detected once. 15% to 20% of the sample belongs to the ten largest clones. The sequenced material came from peripheral blood. These receptors originate from a man aged 40-49 years with COVID-19, enrolled during active disease.

This clone was seen a single time. The chain has TRBV27 and TRBJ1-5; the D is unclear. The CDR3 is 14 amino acids. The V and J ends lost 5 bases and 1 base respectively, with 9 bases between them. From germline, CDR1 is MNHEY and CDR2 SMNVEV (reference sequence). DNA for the CDR3: TGTGCCAGCAGTCACAGACCCAGCAATCAGCCCCAGCATTTT. The encoded protein is CASSHRPSNQPQHF.

The rearrangement joins TRBV5-1 to TRBJ1-5; D might be TRBD1 (5 bases). This CDR3 comprises 15 residues. Germline CDR1 reads SGHRS; CDR2 reads YFSETQ. Trimming cost V 2 bases and J 0 bases, with 9 bases left between them. The CDR3 loop reads CASSLSGDSNQPQHF. The CDR3 DNA is TGCGCCAGCAGCTTATCGGGGGATAGCAATCAGCCCCAGCATTTT. Based on the CDR3 plus reference TRBV5-1 and TRBJ1-5, the full variable domain is KAGVTQTPRYLIKTRGQQVTLSCSPISGHRSVSWYQQTPGQGLQFLFEYFSETQRNKGNFPGRFSGRQFSNSRSEMNVSTLELGDSALYLCASSLSGDSNQPQHFGDGTRLSIL.

The rearrangement uses TRBV2 and TRBJ1-5, with 10 positions matching TRBD1. J was trimmed by 4 bases and V by 4 bases; bases with no gene match: 4. CDR1 is SNHLY, CDR2 FYNNEI, per germline. The CDR3 contains 15 residues. CDR3 loop: CASSGQGARNQPQHF. CDR3 DNA sequence: TGTGCCAGCAGTGGACAGGGGGCGAGAAATCAGCCCCAGCATTTT.

V usage is TRBV28 and J usage is TRBJ1-4; D is uncertain. V was trimmed by 4 bases and J by 5 bases, leaving 11 bases between them. This CDR3 region has 14 residues. Looked up from germline, CDR1 is MDHEN and CDR2 is SYDVKM. Written as DNA, the CDR3 is TGTGCCAGCAGTTCACATGATACGAATGAAAAACTGTTTTTT. It specifies CASSSHDTNEKLFF.

The chain links TRBV6-5 to TRBJ2-3; D gene uncertain. The germline V gene encodes CDR1 MNHEY and CDR2 SVGAGI. The CDR3 sequence is 13 residues long. Trimming shortened V by 6 bases and J by 1 base, and 8 bases separated the two germline ends. This CDR3 reads CASSPGGTDTQYF. The CDR3 DNA is TGTGCCAGCAGCCCCGGAGGCACAGATACGCAGTATTTT.

This rearrangement joins TRBV19 to TRBJ1-2, with 7 bases lining up with TRBD1. Trimming cost V 4 bases and J 2 bases; bases outside gene matches: 7. Looked up from germline, CDR1 is LNHDA and CDR2 is SQIVND (reference sequence). There are 15 residues in the CDR3. CDR3 in amino acids: CASSKRTGINYGYTF. Here the CDR3 DNA reads TGTGCCAGTAGTAAGCGGACAGGCATAAACTATGGCTACACCTTC.

The rearrangement uses TRBV14 and TRBJ1-2, with D perhaps matching TRBD1 (6 bases). With 6 bases removed from V and 4 bases from J, the gap between germline ends came to 6 bases. The CDR3 sequence is 11 residues long. In germline, CDR1 is SGHDN, CDR2 FVKESK. CDR3 nucleotide sequence: TGTGCCAGCAGGGACAGCTATGGCTACACCTTC. Its protein product is CASRDSYGYTF.

The chain uses TRBV27 and TRBJ2-3, with D perhaps matching TRBD2 (5 bases). The CDR3 loop spans 14 amino acids. The germline V gene encodes CDR1 MNHEY and CDR2 SMNVEV (reference sequence). The V end lost 6 bases, the J end lost 5 bases, and 15 bases lay between the germline ends. CDR3 amino acids: CASRVLSEGDTQYF. In nucleotides, the CDR3 is TGTGCCAGCAGAGTCCTCTCCGAGGGAGATACGCAGTATTTT.

A single count supports this clone. V is TRBV3-1 (or the pseudogene TRBV3-2) and J is TRBJ2-5, with D maybe TRBD1 (6 bases). Germline values: CDR1 LGHDT, CDR2 YNNKEL (reference sequence). V lost 5 bases, J lost 2 bases, and 15 bases lay in between. CDR3 size: 15 residues. The DNA of the CDR3 is TGTGCCAGCAGCATAAGCTTGGGGGCACAAGAGACCCAGTACTTC. It codes for CASSISLGAQETQYF.

The chain uses TRBV3-1 (or the pseudogene TRBV3-2) and TRBJ2-7; tentative D call: TRBD2 (5 bases). The CDR3 is 13 amino acids. V shed 5 bases and J shed 2 bases, with 10 bases lying between them. CDR1 is LGHDT and CDR2 is YNNKEL in the germline V gene (reference sequence). The DNA of the CDR3 is TGTGCCAGCAGCACAACACTAGCCTACGAGCAGTACTTC. Amino acids: CASSTTLAYEQYF.

This clone has a single count. The genes are TRBV5-1 and TRBJ1-3; tentatively, D is TRBD1 (5 bases). This CDR3 comprises 15 residues. Between the trimmed V and J ends, which lost 4 bases and 0 bases, there was a span of 11 bases. Looked up from germline, CDR1 is SGHRS and CDR2 is YFSETQ. The DNA of the CDR3 is TGCGCCAGCAGCGTAGCAGGGAACTCTGGAAACACCATATATTTT. It encodes CASSVAGNSGNTIYF.

This sequence joins TRBV30 and TRBJ1-1; D remains ambiguous. The CDR3 sequence is 13 residues long. Germline V gene data show CDR1 as GTSNPN and CDR2 as SVGIG (reference sequence). The ends were cut back, 0 bases at V and 3 bases at J, with 8 bases in the middle. The CDR3 spells CAWSVQEDTEAFF. CDR3 DNA: TGTGCCTGGAGTGTCCAGGAGGACACTGAAGCTTTCTTT.

V usage is TRBV20-1 and J usage is TRBJ2-7, with a weak D call TRBD2 (6 bases). Deletions cut 3 bases from V and 3 bases from J, with 9 bases between. The CDR3 sequence is 12 residues long. In germline, CDR1 is DFQATT, CDR2 SNEGSKA (reference sequence). CDR3 sequence (DNA): TGCAGTGCTAGTTGGGGGGTCTACGAGCAGTACTTC. It is translated as CSASWGVYEQYF.

The chain links TRBV2 to TRBJ1-2; D is unclear. Per germline, CDR1 SNHLY and CDR2 FYNNEI. Trimming shortened V by 4 bases and J by 5 bases, and 8 bases separated the two germline ends. This CDR3 spans 12 amino acids. The CDR3 sequence is CASSGEVYGYTF. CDR3 bases: TGTGCCAGCAGTGGGGAGGTGTATGGCTACACCTTC.

The chain carries TRBV5-1 and TRBJ1-1, with no clear D. Trimming removed 0 bases from V and 5 bases from J, with 11 bases in between. The CDR3 has 14 residues. Germline V gene data show CDR1 as SGHRS and CDR2 as YFSETQ. In DNA form, the CDR3 reads TGCGCCAGCAGCTTGGGCCTAGTGAGGACTGAAGCTTTCTTT. Translated: CASSLGLVRTEAFF.

The CDR3 region is CASSYRGGYTF. The CDR3 DNA reads TGTGCCAGCAGTTACAGGGGAGGCTACACCTTC. V usage is TRBV6-5 and J usage is TRBJ1-2; D might be TRBD1 (5 bases). The CDR3 totals 11 residues. The germline CDR1 and CDR2 sequences are MNHEY and SVGAGI. V dropped 2 bases and J dropped 8 bases, with 6 bases sitting between them.

The V call is TRBV6-5, the J call TRBJ2-5; possibly TRBD2 for D (6 bases). The CDR3 totals 15 residues. Trimming removed 8 bases from V and 4 bases from J, with 20 bases in between. Per germline, CDR1 MNHEY and CDR2 SVGAGI. The CDR3 coding sequence is TGTGCCAGCGGCCGGGCCGGGGGACCGGGAGAGACCCAGTACTTC. It is translated as CASGRAGGPGETQYF.